A single sample gave rise to the 22 T cell receptor beta chains below, sequenced in a study of a mutant IDH1 vaccine in newly diagnosed glioma listed by TCRdb under 2021. Their recognized antigens are unknown. Receptors were amplified or captured by the immunoSEQ multiplex PCR assay. TCRdb obtained this table from immuneACCESS and retained in-frame rearrangements with V and J assigned. These tables miss some clones; where compared with another copy, unresolved V genes account for less than half of the shortfall, and the remainder is unexplained. This sample has around 60,000 clones in its table, and 81% of those were observed once. The ten largest clones take up roughly 5.2% of the sample. Sample time point, as interpreted from the label and publication: week 35, safety follow-up. Each vaccine dose, consisting of 300 ug of a 20-mer mutant IDH1 peptide in Montanide, was administered subcutaneously with topical imiquimod.

Sequenced here: PBMCs, sampled from a glioma patient whose treatment included an IDH1 peptide vaccine. Receptors originate from a man aged 40-49 years with glioma.

The chain carries TRBV14 and TRBJ2-1, with a possible D match to TRBD1 (6 bases). CDR3 length: 17 amino acids. Germline V gives CDR1 SGHDN, CDR2 FVKESK. V dropped 6 bases and J dropped 3 bases, with 21 bases sitting between them. CDR3 sequence (DNA): TGTGCCAGCAGAAAGACCGGAGACAGGAGACACTACAATGAGCAGTTCTTC. Translated: CASRKTGDRRHYNEQFF.

This chain links TRBV5-1 with TRBJ1-6; D not resolved. V lost 4 bases to trimming and J lost 12 bases, with 20 bases between them. The germline V gene encodes CDR1 SGHRS and CDR2 YFSETQ. The CDR3 contains 15 residues. DNA of the CDR3: TGCGCCAGCAGCCAGGACTACGGGGATCGGAGACCCCTCCACTTT. It codes for CASSQDYGDRRPLHF.

Only one count was recorded for this clone. J is TRBJ2-1 and V is TRBV4-3, with 7 bases that match TRBD1. V lost 1 base and J lost 6; bases outside the gene matches: 6. The CDR3 covers 15 residues. Germline assignment: CDR1 LGHNA and CDR2 YSLEER. Here the CDR3 reads CASSQATGVGNEQFF. CDR3 DNA sequence: TGCGCCAGCAGCCAAGCTACAGGGGTCGGCAATGAGCAGTTCTTC.

The genes are TRBV7-8 and TRBJ2-1; tentative D call: TRBD2 (5 bases). The CDR3 is 13 amino acids. Trimming took off 4 bases at V and 7 bases at J, with 11 bases between the two ends. Germline V CDR1 and CDR2: SGHVS, FQNEAQ. The CDR3 coding sequence is TGTGCCAGCAGCTGGGGAGAGGTGAATGAGCAGTTCTTC. This encodes CASSWGEVNEQFF.

The genes are TRBV7-9 and TRBJ2-5, with TRBD1 matching over 7 bases. The DNA end is more similar to TRBJ2-7, so the J call may be wrong. Germline CDR1 and CDR2: SEHNR and FQNEAQ (reference sequence). This CDR3 is built from 14 residues. The CDR3 spells CASSLPGGSYEQYF. CDR3 bases: TGTGCCAGCAGCTTACCAGGGGGTTCCTACGAGCAGTACTTC.

CDR3 loop: CAISESAGSYNSPLHF. The CDR3, as DNA: TGTGCCATCAGTGAGTCGGCGGGCTCCTATAATTCACCCCTCCACTTT. This chain connects TRBV10-3 to TRBJ1-6; the D is unclear. CDR3 length: 16 residues. Germline V gene sequence: CDR1 ENHRY, CDR2 SYGVKD. Deletions cut 0 bases from V and 0 bases from J, with 6 bases between.

The rearrangement links TRBV6-6 to TRBJ2-5; 7 bases fit TRBD1. The CDR3 runs to 15 residues. CDR1 and CDR2 (germline): MNHNY, SVGAGI (reference sequence). V trimming: 6 bases; J trimming: 2 bases; junction bases outside the gene matches: 9. This CDR3 reads CASSLTGSRQETQYF. For the CDR3, the DNA is TGTGCCAGCAGCTTGACAGGGTCCCGGCAAGAGACCCAGTACTTC.

The rearrangement links TRBV5-4 to TRBJ2-2; possible D gene TRBD1, 6 bases. This CDR3 contains 16 residues. The germline gives CDR1 SGHNT, CDR2 YYREEE (reference sequence). V lost 5 bases and J lost 0, with 14 bases in between. This chain's CDR3 is CASSFRTAPNTGELFF. The CDR3 DNA follows: TGTGCCAGCAGTTTTCGGACAGCCCCGAACACCGGGGAGCTGTTTTTT.

The chain employs TRBV11-2 and TRBJ2-5; 8 bases line up with TRBD2. The CDR3 consists of 15 residues. Unmatched junction bases numbered 11, after V lost 6 bases and J lost 5 bases. The germline V gene encodes CDR1 SGHAT and CDR2 FQNNGV. CDR3 residues: CASSLMAGGYETQYF. The CDR3 DNA reads TGTGCCAGCAGTCTCATGGCGGGAGGATACGAGACCCAGTACTTC.

This clone has a handful of counts. The chain employs TRBV7-8 and TRBJ1-5; D unresolved. This CDR3 contains 12 residues. Trimming cost V 5 bases and J 11 bases, with 13 bases left between them. In germline, CDR1 is SGHVS, CDR2 FQNEAQ. CDR3 DNA sequence: TGTGCCAGCAGCACCGGACTCGAGTCCCAGCATTTT. Translating gives CASSTGLESQHF. The full variable domain, its missing parts supplied by reference TRBV7-8 and TRBJ1-5, is GAGVSQSPRYKVAKRGQDVALRCDPISGHVSLFWYQQALGQGPEFLTYFQNEAQLDKSGLPSDRFFAERPEGSVSTLKIQRTQQEDSAVYLCASSTGLESQHFGDGTRLSIL.

This chain uses TRBV5-8 with TRBJ1-3; possible D gene TRBD1, 6 bases. V lost 0 bases and J lost 0, with 7 bases in between. Germline CDR1 reads SGHTS; CDR2 reads YDEGEE. The CDR3 length is 15 residues. CDR3 loop: CASSLGQVSGNTIYF. CDR3 nucleotides: TGTGCCAGCAGCTTGGGACAGGTCTCTGGAAACACCATATATTTT.

The V and J genes are TRBV10-3 and TRBJ2-3; 8 nucleotides match TRBD1. This CDR3 contains 15 residues. Losses at the gene ends were 6 bases for V and 3 bases for J; bases not matched to a gene: 8. Germline lookup yields CDR1 ENHRY and CDR2 SYGVKD. The CDR3 protein is CAISEGQGQTDTQYF. CDR3 in DNA: TGTGCCATCAGCGAAGGACAGGGACAAACAGATACGCAGTATTTT.

V and J are TRBV7-2 and TRBJ2-7, with TRBD1 matching 9 bases. The germline V gene has CDR1 SGHTA and CDR2 FQGNSA. V gave up 1 base and J gave up 7 bases; unmatched junction bases: 5. This CDR3 comprises 14 residues. CDR3 protein: CASSLEGTGIEQYF. The DNA for the CDR3 is TGTGCCAGCAGCTTAGAAGGGACAGGGATTGAGCAGTACTTC. The full variable domain, its missing parts supplied by reference TRBV7-2 and TRBJ2-7, is GAGVSQSPSNKVTEKGKDVELRCDPISGHTALYWYRQSLGQGLEFLIYFQGNSAPDKSGLPSDRFSAERTGGSVSTLTIQRTQQEDSAVYLCASSLEGTGIEQYFGPGTRLTVT.

The chain recombines TRBV9 with TRBJ2-1; D is perhaps TRBD1 or TRBD2 (5 bases each). CDR3 length equals 15 residues. Trimming shortened V by 3 bases and J by 9 bases, and 19 bases separated the two germline ends. CDR1 and CDR2 from the germline V gene are SGDLS and YYNGEE. DNA of the CDR3: TGTGCCAGCAGCGCCCCTCCCGGGACCGGCACTGAGCAGTTCTTC. As protein: CASSAPPGTGTEQFF.

This sequence joins TRBV5-8 and TRBJ2-5; possible D gene TRBD1, 5 bases. CDR1 is SGHTS and CDR2 is YDEGEE in the germline V gene. The CDR3 extends over 15 amino acids. Trimming removed 0 bases at V and 0 bases at J, with 9 bases between. The CDR3 DNA reads TGTGCCAGCAGCTTGGGACAGAGATACCAAGAGACCCAGTACTTC. Translation gives CASSLGQRYQETQYF.

The chain is built from TRBV21-1 and TRBJ2-7; the table's TRBD1 call for D was not verified on the DNA. TRBV21-1 is tagged as a pseudogene. CDR3 length: 15 amino acids. CDR3 region: CASSWTGQFPYEQYF. The CDR3 nucleotides are TGTGCCAGTTCCTGGACAGGGCAATTTCCCTACGAGCAGTACTTC.

This clone was observed once. The V and J genes are TRBV5-1 and TRBJ2-1, with 12 positions matching TRBD2. With V trimmed by 4 bases and J by 7 bases, 6 bases remained unmatched. The CDR3 consists of 15 residues. From germline, CDR1 is SGHRS and CDR2 YFSETQ. The CDR3 spells CASSTRTSGANEQFF. The DNA for the CDR3 is TGCGCCAGCAGCACTCGGACTAGCGGGGCAAATGAGCAGTTCTTC.

V gene TRBV12-5 combines with J gene TRBJ2-7; possibly TRBD1 for D (6 bases). V gave up 7 bases and J gave up 2 bases, with 12 bases separating them. CDR3 size: 13 residues. Germline assignment: CDR1 LGHNT and CDR2 FRNRAP. As DNA, the CDR3 is TGTGCTAGTGCCGAACAGGGCCCCTACGAGCAGTACTTC. As protein: CASAEQGPYEQYF.

The chain carries TRBV18 and TRBJ2-7; TRBD1 matches at 8 bases. The J segment lost 3 bases and the V segment lost 4 bases, leaving 8 bases of the junction unmatched. The CDR3 consists of 15 residues. Germline CDR1 reads KGHSH; CDR2 reads LQKENI. The CDR3 here is CASSLTGGKGYEQYF. The CDR3 DNA is TGTGCCAGCTCACTTACAGGGGGGAAGGGCTACGAGCAGTACTTC.

Comments on this clone: One junction end disagrees with the germline gene, perhaps due to a read error. This chain joins TRBV6-1 and TRBJ2-5; 9 bases map to TRBD2. The CDR3 sequence is 16 residues long. CDR1 and CDR2 (germline): MNHNS, SASEGT. CDR3 protein: CAISEVGAGGQETQYF. CDR3 sequence (DNA): TGTGCCATCAGTGAGGTAGGAGCGGGGGGCCAAGAGACCCAGTACTTC.

This chain uses TRBV28 with TRBJ1-2; the D gene is possibly TRBD1 (5 bases). The germline CDR1 and CDR2 sequences are MDHEN and SYDVKM. This CDR3 has 15 residues. V was clipped by 6 bases and J by 7 bases, with 21 bases between them. CDR3 residues: CASRFLRGKRGGYTF. The CDR3 region has the DNA TGTGCCAGCAGGTTTCTTAGAGGGAAAAGGGGTGGCTACACCTTC.

The V gene is TRBV5-6, the J gene TRBJ2-2; D unresolved. V lost 5 bases and J lost 8, with 7 bases in between. Germline CDR1 SGHDT, CDR2 YYEEEE. The CDR3 extends over 11 amino acids. Here the CDR3 reads CASSWGGELFF. CDR3 DNA sequence: TGTGCCAGCAGTTGGGGAGGGGAGCTGTTTTTT.